The rows below give T cell receptor beta chains drawn from one sample of a study of T cell responses to AZD1222 COVID-19 vaccine. Only in-frame clones appear in the TCRdb table, and some are missing; sequencing was by immunoSEQ multiplex PCR. The sample includes roughly 140,000 clones, 90% to 95% seen only once; the top ten take under 2%. The sequences come from peripheral blood, collected on day 0 of AZD1222 vaccination. The receptors originated from an adult in good health. Each CDR3 is given with its conserved first and last residue. The D gene is left open where the match is weak. Size is omitted from some rows. Given values are once, few, many or a class for expanded clones.

TRBJ2-3 TRBV7-8 NA NA TGTGCCAGCAGCCACGACAGACCCAGCACAGATACGCAGTATTTT CASSHDRPSTDTQYF
TRBJ2-1 TRBV2 NA TRBD1 TGTGCCAGCAGCACAGGGGGCTCCTACAATGAGCAGTTCTTC CASSTGGSYNEQFF
TRBJ1-2 TRBV5-4 NA TRBD1 TGTGCCAGCAGGAGAAAGGGACAGGGTAACTATGGCTACACCTTC CASRRKGQGNYGYTF
TRBJ2-4 TRBV4-1 NA TRBD1 TGCGCCAGCAGCCAATTAGGGACAGCTCAAAACATTCAGTACTTC CASSQLGTAQNIQYF
TRBJ2-7 TRBV9 NA NA TGTGCCAGCAGCTCCCACTGGGGGGCAGGGACCGTCGAGCAGTACTTC CASSSHWGAGTVEQYF
TRBJ1-3 TRBV6-2/TRBV6-3 NA TRBD1 TGTGCCAGCAGTAAGACAGGGGCCGCCTCTGGAAACACCATATATTTT CASSKTGAASGNTIYF
TRBJ1-5 TRBV27 NA TRBD1 TGTGCCAGCAGTTTTACAGGGGCTCACCAGCCCCAGCATTTT CASSFTGAHQPQHF
TRBJ2-2 TRBV19 once NA TGTGCCAGTAGTGCGACAGTGAACTTAGGCACCGGGGAGCTGTTTTTT CASSATVNLGTGELFF
TRBJ1-2 TRBV2 NA TRBD1 TGTGCCAGCAGATGGGGGGGGACAGAGAGCTATGGCTACACCTTC CASRWGGTESYGYTF
TRBJ1-3 TRBV7-9 NA NA TGTGCCAGCAGCTGGACAGTCTCTGGAAACACCATATATTTT CASSWTVSGNTIYF
TRBJ2-2 TRBV2 NA NA TGTGCCAGCAGTGAGGTCGGGGAGCTGTTTTTT CASSEVGELFF
TRBJ1-2 TRBV2 NA NA TGTGCCAGCAGTGACTTGGCCCCAAGGGGTCCCAATGGCTACACCTTC CASSDLAPRGPNGYTF
TRBJ1-1 TRBV7-9 NA TRBD1 TGTGCCAGCAGCTTAGGGGACAGGGATAGGACTGAAGCTTTCTTT CASSLGDRDRTEAFF
TRBJ2-1 TRBV5-6 NA NA TGTGCCAGCAGCTTTTGGAGAGAGCAGTTCTTC CASSFWREQFF
TRBJ1-2 TRBV5-1 NA TRBD1 TGCGCCAGCAGCTTGGGGGACAGGAAAAACTATGGCTACACCTTC CASSLGDRKNYGYTF
TRBJ1-1 TRBV11-2 NA NA TGTGCCAGCAGCTCAGGGGTTTTGGCTGAAGCTTTCTTT CASSSGVLAEAFF
TRBJ2-7 TRBV2 NA TRBD1 TGTGCCAGCAGGCTGACAGGGGGAAGCTACGAGCAGTACTTC CASRLTGGSYEQYF
TRBJ1-1 TRBV5-6 NA NA TGTGCCAGCAGCTTATCGGGGCGCTTGACTTTCTTT CASSLSGRLTFF
TRBJ2-1 TRBV11-2 once TRBD2 TGTGCCAGCAGCCCCTTAGGGACTAGACTATACAATGAGCAGTTCTTC CASSPLGTRLYNEQFF
TRBJ2-7 TRBV6-5 NA TRBD2 TGTGCCAGCAGGGGGGGGGAAGGAACCTACGAGCAGTACTTC CASRGGEGTYEQYF
TRBJ2-5 TRBV7-2 NA TRBD1 TGTGCCAGCAGCCCCCCCGGGACAGCCCAAGAGACCCAGTACTTC CASSPPGTAQETQYF
TRBJ2-1 TRBV7-2 few NA TGTGCCAGCAGCTTAGTTGTTTCCGGGGGTGAGCAGTTCTTC CASSLVVSGGEQFF
TRBJ2-1 TRBV10-2 NA NA TGCGCCAGCAGTGAGGTAGGCAGGCAAGATGAGCAGTTCTTC CASSEVGRQDEQFF
TRBJ1-5 TRBV18 NA NA TGTGCCAGCTCACCAACAGGGTTGAGCAATCAGCCCCAGCATTTT CASSPTGLSNQPQHF